This T cell receptor beta chain was recovered during a study of T cell changes during pregnancy in multiple sclerosis (dated by TCRdb to about 2019). Context from the whole study: In women with multiple sclerosis, the researchers looked at how the T cell repertoire shifted as pregnancy progressed.

The library was produced with the immunoSEQ multiplex PCR assay. Imported from immuneACCESS, the table was reduced by TCRdb to in-frame sequences with V and J called. These copies leave out some clones; in studies compared against another copy, an unresolved V gene accounts for under half, and the cause of the remainder is not known. The sample records fewer than 70,000 clones, roughly 93% of which are singletons. Jointly, the top ten make up 1.4% of the sample. Concerning this clone: Its binding antigen is unknown. No base quality information exists; no much larger clone differs at one position.

V lost 7 bases and J lost 0 bases, and the count of bases not matched to a germline gene is 4. Taken from the germline V gene, the CDR1 and CDR2 loops are SGHRS and YFSETQ. Measured from the cysteine to the phenylalanine, the CDR3 is 14 residues long. Only the CDR3 DNA stays, 42 bases, in frame from base 1. The rearranged segments are TRBV5-1 and TRBJ1-1, and 9 junction bases match TRBD1. The receptor was isolated from a female donor with multiple sclerosis, enrolled in a pregnancy study. Sequencing was performed on peripheral blood, taken in the third trimester of pregnancy. The DNA sequence is given as TGCGCCAGCCAACAGGGGGCTTTGAACACTGAAGCTTTCTTT. This gives the protein CASQQGALNTEAFF.